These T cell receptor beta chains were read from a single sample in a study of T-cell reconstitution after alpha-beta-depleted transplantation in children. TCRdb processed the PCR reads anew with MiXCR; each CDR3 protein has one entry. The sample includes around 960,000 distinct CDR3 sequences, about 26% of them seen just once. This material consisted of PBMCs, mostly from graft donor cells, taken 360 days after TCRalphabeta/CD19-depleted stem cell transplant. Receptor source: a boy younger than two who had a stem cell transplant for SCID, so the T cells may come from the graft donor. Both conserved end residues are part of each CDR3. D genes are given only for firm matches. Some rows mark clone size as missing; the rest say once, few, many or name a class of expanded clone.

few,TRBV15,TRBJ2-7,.,CATSRDWGQGSYEQYF,TGTGCCACCAGCAGAGACTGGGGGCAGGGGTCCTACGAGCAGTACTTC
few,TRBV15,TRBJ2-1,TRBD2,CATSRDGTRDNEQFF,TGTGCCACCAGCAGAGACGGGACTAGAGACAATGAGCAGTTCTTC
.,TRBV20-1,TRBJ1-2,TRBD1,CSASKGAGYGYTF,TGCAGTGCTAGTAAGGGGGCAGGCTATGGCTACACCTTC
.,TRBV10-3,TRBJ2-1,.,CAISDAPRSYNEQFF,TGTGCCATCAGTGACGCCCCACGCTCCTACAATGAGCAGTTCTTC
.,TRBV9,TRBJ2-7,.,CASSVTGVGETYEQYF,TGTGCCAGCAGCGTAACTGGTGTGGGAGAGACCTACGAGCAGTACTTC
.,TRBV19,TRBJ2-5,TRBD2,CASSQTSGAWETQYF,TGTGCCAGTAGTCAGACTAGCGGGGCCTGGGAGACCCAGTACTTC
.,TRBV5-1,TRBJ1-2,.,CASSLEEANYGYTF,TGCGCCAGCAGCTTGGAAGAGGCAAACTATGGCTACACCTTC
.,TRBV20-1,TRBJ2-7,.,CSARDQDRVNYEQYF,TGCAGTGCTAGAGATCAGGACAGAGTGAACTACGAGCAGTACTTC
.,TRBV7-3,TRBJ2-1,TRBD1,CASSLTPGTVYNEQFF,TGTGCCAGCAGCTTAACCCCCGGGACAGTCTACAATGAGCAGTTCTTC
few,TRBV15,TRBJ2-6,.,CATSYESSGANVLTF,TGTGCCACCAGTTATGAGAGCTCTGGGGCCAACGTCCTGACTTTC
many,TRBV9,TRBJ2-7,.,CASSVGGGTYEQYF,TGTGCCAGCAGCGTGGGAGGGGGGACCTACGAGCAGTACTTC
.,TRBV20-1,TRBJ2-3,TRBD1,CSALRGTGRITDTQYF,TGCAGTGCCCTTAGGGGGACAGGGCGGATCACAGATACGCAGTATTTT
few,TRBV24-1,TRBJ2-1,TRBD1,CATSDTFDRGPYNEQFF,TGTGCCACCAGTGACACCTTCGACAGGGGGCCCTACAATGAGCAGTTCTTC
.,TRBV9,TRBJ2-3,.,CASSVEGDWDTDTQYF,TGTGCCAGCAGCGTAGAAGGGGACTGGGACACAGATACGCAGTATTTT
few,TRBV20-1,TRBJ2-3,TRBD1,CSATSTGTNTDTQYF,TGCAGTGCTACTTCGACAGGGACAAACACAGATACGCAGTATTTT
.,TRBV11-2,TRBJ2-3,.,CASSFRGPTDTQYF,TGTGCCAGCAGCTTTCGGGGGCCCACAGATACGCAGTATTTT
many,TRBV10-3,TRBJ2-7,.,CAISAEENYEQYF,TGTGCCATCAGTGCAGAGGAAAACTACGAGCAGTACTTC
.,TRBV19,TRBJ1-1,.,CASSIDEWRVNTEAFF,TGTGCCAGTAGTATAGATGAATGGCGGGTTAACACTGAAGCTTTCTTT
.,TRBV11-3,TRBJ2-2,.,CASSSGTAPTGELFF,TGTGCCAGCAGCTCGGGGACCGCTCCCACCGGGGAGCTGTTTTTT
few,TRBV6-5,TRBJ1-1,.,CASSSGFRVVLGTEAFF,TGTGCCAGCAGTTCAGGTTTCAGGGTAGTATTGGGCACTGAAGCTTTCTTT
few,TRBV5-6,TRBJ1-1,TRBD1,CASSPRTGDTEAFF,TGTGCCAGCAGCCCGCGGACAGGGGACACTGAAGCTTTCTTT
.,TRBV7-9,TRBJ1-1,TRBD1,CASSATGTGNTEAFF,TGTGCCAGCAGCGCCACCGGGACAGGGAACACTGAAGCTTTCTTT
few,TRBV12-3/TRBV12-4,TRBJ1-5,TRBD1,CASRKTGTGLIF,TGTGCCAGCAGAAAAACGGGGACAGGCCTAATTTTT
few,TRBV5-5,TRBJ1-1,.,CASSRRGSDTEAFF,TGTGCCAGCAGCCGCCGCGGGTCCGACACTGAAGCTTTCTTT
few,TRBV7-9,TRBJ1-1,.,CASSGGPGRTEAFF,TGTGCCAGCTCGGGGGGCCCTGGTCGCACTGAAGCTTTCTTT
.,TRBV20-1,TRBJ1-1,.,CSASDRGYRNTEAFF,TGCAGTGCTAGCGATCGTGGGTATAGGAACACTGAAGCTTTCTTT